This T cell receptor beta chain was identified in a study of blood T cell repertoires in COVID-19. Study information: Acute-phase and convalescent COVID-19 samples originated in the United States, Italy and Spain. Sources were T cells, B-cell-depleted T cells, or PBMCs; the material itself was cDNA or gDNA.

The CDR3 consists of 13 residues. Looked up from germline, CDR1 is MGHDK and CDR2 is SYGVNS. After removal of 3 bases from V and 10 bases from J, the junction contained 8 bases not matched to a gene. Authors' data handling: Amplification from reference gene primers served as the basis for estimated nucleated cell counts. Only in-frame clones appear in the TCRdb table, and some are missing; sequencing was by immunoSEQ multiplex PCR. That table gives V, J and clone size, and the DNA gave D and trimming. The table has a few hundred thousand clones, around 84% seen once. The origin of this receptor is a man aged 50-60 years with acute or convalescent COVID-19. The gene calls are TRBV25-1 and TRBJ1-1; 7 bases fit TRBD1. Sequenced material: peripheral blood. The CDR3 region is CASSEGTALRAFF. In DNA, the CDR3 is TGTGCCAGCAGTGAGGGGACAGCGCTACGAGCTTTCTTT.